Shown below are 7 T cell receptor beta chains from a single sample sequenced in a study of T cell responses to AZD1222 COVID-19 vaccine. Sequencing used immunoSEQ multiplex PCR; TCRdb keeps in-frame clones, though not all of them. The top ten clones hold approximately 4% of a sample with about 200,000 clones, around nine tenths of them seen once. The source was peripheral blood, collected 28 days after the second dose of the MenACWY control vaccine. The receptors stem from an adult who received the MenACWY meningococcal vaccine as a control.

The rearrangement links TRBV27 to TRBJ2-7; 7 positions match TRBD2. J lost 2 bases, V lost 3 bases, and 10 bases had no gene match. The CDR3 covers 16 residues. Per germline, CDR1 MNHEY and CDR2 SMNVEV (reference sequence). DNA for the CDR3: TGTGCCAGCAGTTTGTCCTCTGTGGGAGGGCCCTACGAGCAGTACTTC. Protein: CASSLSSVGGPYEQYF.

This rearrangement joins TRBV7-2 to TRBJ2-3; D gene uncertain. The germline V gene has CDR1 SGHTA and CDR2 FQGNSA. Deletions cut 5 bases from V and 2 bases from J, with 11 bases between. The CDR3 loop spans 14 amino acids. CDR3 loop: CASSPQRHTDTQYF. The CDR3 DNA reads TGTGCCAGCAGCCCACAACGACACACAGATACGCAGTATTTT. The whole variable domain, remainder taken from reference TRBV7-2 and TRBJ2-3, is GAGVSQSPSNKVTEKGKDVELRCDPISGHTALYWYRQSLGQGLEFLIYFQGNSAPDKSGLPSDRFSAERTGGSVSTLTIQRTQQEDSAVYLCASSPQRHTDTQYFGPGTRLTVL.

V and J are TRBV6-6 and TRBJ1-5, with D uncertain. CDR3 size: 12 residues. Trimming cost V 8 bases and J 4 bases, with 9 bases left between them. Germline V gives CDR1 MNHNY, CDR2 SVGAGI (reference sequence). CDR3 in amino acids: CASRNGNQPQHF. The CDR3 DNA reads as TGTGCCAGCCGCAACGGGAATCAGCCCCAGCATTTT.

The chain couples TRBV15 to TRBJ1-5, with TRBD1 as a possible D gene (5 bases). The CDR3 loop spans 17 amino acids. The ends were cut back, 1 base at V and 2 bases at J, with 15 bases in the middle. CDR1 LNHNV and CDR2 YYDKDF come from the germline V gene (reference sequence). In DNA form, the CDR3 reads TGTGCCACCAGCAGAGTCGAGGGGACGCGTGGCAATCAGCCCCAGCATTTT. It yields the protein CATSRVEGTRGNQPQHF. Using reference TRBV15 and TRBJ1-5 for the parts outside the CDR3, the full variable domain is DAMVIQNPRYQVTQFGKPVTLSCSQTLNHNVMYWYQQKSSQAPKLLFHYYDKDFNNEADTPDNFQSRRPNTSFCFLDIRSPGLGDTAMYLCATSRVEGTRGNQPQHFGDGTRLSIL.

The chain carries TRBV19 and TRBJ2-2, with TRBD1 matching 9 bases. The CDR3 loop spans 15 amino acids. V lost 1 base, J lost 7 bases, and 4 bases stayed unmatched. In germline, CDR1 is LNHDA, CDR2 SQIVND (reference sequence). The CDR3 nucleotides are TGTGCCAGTAGTATAGCGACAGGGGGGGTCGGGGAGCTGTTTTTT. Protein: CASSIATGGVGELFF.

For the CDR3, the DNA is TGTGCCAGCAGCCGCCGACCCGTTGGGGGCAGAGAACGCACTGAAGCTTTCTTT. This encodes CASSRRPVGGRERTEAFF. The chain combines TRBV2 with TRBJ1-1; a possible D gene is TRBD1 (6 bases). The V gene's germline CDR1 is SNHLY and CDR2 FYNNEI. Trimming shortened V by 6 bases and J by 4 bases, and 27 bases separated the two germline ends. The CDR3 spans 18 residues.

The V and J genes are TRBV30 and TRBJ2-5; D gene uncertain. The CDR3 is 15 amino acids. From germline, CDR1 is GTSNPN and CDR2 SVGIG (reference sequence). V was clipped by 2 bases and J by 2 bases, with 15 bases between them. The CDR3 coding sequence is TGTGCCTGGAGTCCCTCGGCGTGGCTGCAAGAGACCCAGTACTTC. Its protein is CAWSPSAWLQETQYF.